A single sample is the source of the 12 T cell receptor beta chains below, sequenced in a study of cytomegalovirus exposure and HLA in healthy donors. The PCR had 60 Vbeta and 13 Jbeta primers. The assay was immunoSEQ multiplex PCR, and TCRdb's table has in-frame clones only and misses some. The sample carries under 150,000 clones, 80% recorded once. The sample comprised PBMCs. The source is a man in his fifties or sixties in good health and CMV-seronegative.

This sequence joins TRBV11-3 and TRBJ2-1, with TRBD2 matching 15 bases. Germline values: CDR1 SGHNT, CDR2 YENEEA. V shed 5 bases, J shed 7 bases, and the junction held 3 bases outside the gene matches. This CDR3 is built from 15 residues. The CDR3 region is CASSRGLAGGNEQFF. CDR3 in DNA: TGTGCCAGCAGCCGGGGACTAGCGGGAGGAAATGAGCAGTTCTTC. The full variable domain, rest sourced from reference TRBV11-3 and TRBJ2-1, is EAGVVQSPRYKIIEKKQPVAFWCNPISGHNTLYWYLQNLGQGPELLIRYENEEAVDDSQLPKDRFSAERLKGVDSTLKIQPAELGDSAVYLCASSRGLAGGNEQFFGPGTRLTVL.

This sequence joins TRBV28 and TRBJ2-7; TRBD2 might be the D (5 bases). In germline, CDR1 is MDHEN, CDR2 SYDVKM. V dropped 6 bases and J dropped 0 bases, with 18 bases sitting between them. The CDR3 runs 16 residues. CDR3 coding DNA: TGTGCCAGCAGACCGCAAAGGGAGAGGAGCTCCTACGAGCAGTACTTC. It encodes CASRPQRERSSYEQYF.

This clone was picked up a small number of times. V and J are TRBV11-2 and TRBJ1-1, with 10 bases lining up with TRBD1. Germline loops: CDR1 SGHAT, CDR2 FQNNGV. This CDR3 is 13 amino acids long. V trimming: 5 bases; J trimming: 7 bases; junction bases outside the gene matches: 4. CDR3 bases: TGTGCCAGCAGCCGACAGGGGGCATTTGAAGCTTTCTTT. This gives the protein CASSRQGAFEAFF.

CDR3 protein: CASRTGVNTEAFF. The DNA for the CDR3 is TGTGCCAGCAGGACAGGGGTTAACACTGAAGCTTTCTTT. This chain links TRBV6-1 with TRBJ1-1, with 8 bases identical to TRBD1. With V trimmed by 6 bases and J by 2 bases, 2 bases remained unmatched. This CDR3 region has 13 residues. The germline gives CDR1 MNHNS, CDR2 SASEGT.

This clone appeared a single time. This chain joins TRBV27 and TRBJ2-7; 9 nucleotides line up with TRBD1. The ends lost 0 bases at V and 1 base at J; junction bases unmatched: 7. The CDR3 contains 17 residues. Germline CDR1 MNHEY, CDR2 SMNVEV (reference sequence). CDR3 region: CASSLSGTGSKSYEQYF. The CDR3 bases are TGTGCCAGCAGTTTATCGGGGACAGGGTCGAAGTCCTACGAGCAGTACTTC.

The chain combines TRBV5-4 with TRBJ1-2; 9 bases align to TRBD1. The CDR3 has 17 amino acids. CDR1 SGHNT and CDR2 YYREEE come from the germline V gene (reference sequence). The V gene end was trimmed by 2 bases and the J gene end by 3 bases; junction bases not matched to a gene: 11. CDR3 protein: CASSFLQGAGMDYGYTF. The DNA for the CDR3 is TGTGCCAGCAGCTTTCTACAGGGGGCTGGGATGGACTATGGCTACACCTTC.

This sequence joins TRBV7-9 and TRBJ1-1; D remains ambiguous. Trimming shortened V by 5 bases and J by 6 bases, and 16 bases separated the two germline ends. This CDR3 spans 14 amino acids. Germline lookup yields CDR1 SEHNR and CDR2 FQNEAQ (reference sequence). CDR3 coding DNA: TGTGCCAGCAGCCTACCTGCCCGGGGTGCTGAAGCTTTCTTT. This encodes CASSLPARGAEAFF.

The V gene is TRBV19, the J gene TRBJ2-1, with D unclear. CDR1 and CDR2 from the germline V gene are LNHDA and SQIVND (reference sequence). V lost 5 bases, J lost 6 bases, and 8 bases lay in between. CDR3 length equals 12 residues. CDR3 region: CASSQNANEQFF. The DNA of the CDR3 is TGTGCCAGTAGTCAGAACGCCAATGAGCAGTTCTTC. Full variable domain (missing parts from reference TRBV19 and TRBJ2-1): DGGITQSPKYLFRKEGQNVTLSCEQNLNHDAMYWYRQDPGQGLRLIYYSQIVNDFQKGDIAEGYSVSREKKESFPLTVTSAQKNPTAFYLCASSQNANEQFFGPGTRLTVL.

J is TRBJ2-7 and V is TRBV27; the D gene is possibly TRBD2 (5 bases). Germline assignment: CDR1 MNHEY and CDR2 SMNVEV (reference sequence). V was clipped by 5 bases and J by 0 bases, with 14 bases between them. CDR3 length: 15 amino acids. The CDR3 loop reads CASSPSRVNSYEQYF. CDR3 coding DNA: TGTGCCAGCAGTCCCTCGCGGGTTAACTCCTACGAGCAGTACTTC.

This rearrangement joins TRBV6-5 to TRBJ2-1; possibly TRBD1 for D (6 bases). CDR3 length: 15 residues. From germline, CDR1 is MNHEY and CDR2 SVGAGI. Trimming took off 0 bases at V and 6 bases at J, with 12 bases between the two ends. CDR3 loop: CASSYSQGAFNEQFF. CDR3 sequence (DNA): TGTGCCAGCAGTTACTCACAGGGCGCCTTCAATGAGCAGTTCTTC.

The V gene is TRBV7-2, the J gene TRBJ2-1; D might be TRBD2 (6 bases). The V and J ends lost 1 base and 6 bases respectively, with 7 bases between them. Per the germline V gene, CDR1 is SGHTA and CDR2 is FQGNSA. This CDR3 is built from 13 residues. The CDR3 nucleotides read TGTGCCAGCAGCTTAGGGGAGGTCAATGAGCAGTTCTTC. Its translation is CASSLGEVNEQFF.

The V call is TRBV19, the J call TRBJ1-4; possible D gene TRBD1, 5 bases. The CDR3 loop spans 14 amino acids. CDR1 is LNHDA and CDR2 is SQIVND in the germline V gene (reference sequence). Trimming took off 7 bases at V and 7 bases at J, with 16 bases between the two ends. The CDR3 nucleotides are TGTGCCAGTACCCCTACGCAGGGTGTTGAAAAACTGTTTTTT. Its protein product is CASTPTQGVEKLFF.